Listed here is a single T cell receptor beta chain. Germline CDR1 and CDR2: GTSNPN and SVGIG (reference sequence). The CDR3 is 16 residues long. V shed 2 bases and J shed 5 bases, with 21 bases lying between them. The sample comes from a study of T cell repertoires in aging, cancer and after chemotherapy. TRB rearrangements spanning V, D and J were amplified using mixed TRB-A/B primers. TCRdb processed the multiplex PCR reads anew with MiXCR; each CDR3 protein has one entry. The sample holds around 6,500 distinct CDR3 sequences, roughly 20% seen once. The template was genomic DNA from peripheral blood, not RNA.

This sequence was found in a human donor with a blood cancer. The chain couples TRBV30 to TRBJ1-1, with TRBD1 as a possible D gene (5 bases). Sequences were obtained from blood. The CDR3 nucleotides read TGTGCCTGGAGTCGCGGGGGGGGTTTCTCTGGAACTGAAGCTTTCTTT. Its translation is CAWSRGGGFSGTEAFF.